The rows below give T cell receptor beta chains drawn from one sample of a study of radiation and T cells in renal cell carcinoma. The data were produced by immunoSEQ multiplex PCR, yet TCRdb's version contains in-frame clones alone and is incomplete. The repertoire consists of roughly 58,000 clones, with about three quarters occurring once and the leading ten covering around 7%. Source: blood, taken from a patient whose treatment included radiotherapy and nephrectomy. The receptors here all came from a man in his fifties or sixties with renal cell carcinoma. Both conserved end residues are part of each CDR3. Each record gives: J gene, D gene, V gene, clone size, CDR3 protein, CDR3 DNA. The D gene is left open where the match is weak. Only some rows state a clone size, as once, few, many or a class for expanded clones.

TRBJ2-2 . TRBV6-1 . CASSEVGGGMNTGELFF TGTGCCAGCAGTGAAGTTGGGGGCGGGATGAACACCGGGGAGCTGTTTTTT
TRBJ1-4 . TRBV28 once CASSLERRPNEKLFF TGTGCCAGCAGTTTGGAGCGCCGGCCTAATGAAAAACTGTTTTTT
TRBJ1-5 . TRBV20-1 few CSISKDQPQHF TGCAGCATCTCCAAGGATCAGCCCCAGCATTTT
TRBJ2-1 TRBD2 TRBV7-9 . CASSSGGRAALYNEQFF TGTGCCAGCAGCTCCGGAGGGAGGGCGGCCCTGTACAATGAGCAGTTCTTC
TRBJ1-2 . TRBV4-2 . CASSQVPGTQGYTF TGTGCCAGCAGCCAAGTACCCGGGACTCAAGGCTACACCTTC
TRBJ2-3 . TRBV19 . CAGSSVSTDTQYF TGTGCCGGCTCTAGCGTGAGCACAGATACGCAGTATTTT
TRBJ1-2 . TRBV5-1 . CASSLGGGIDGYTF TGCGCCAGCAGCTTAGGGGGAGGTATTGATGGCTACACCTTC
TRBJ2-3 TRBD2 TRBV13 . CASSALLSGTSGYTDTQYF TGTGCCAGCAGCGCCCTCCTTTCCGGGACTAGCGGGTACACAGATACGCAGTATTTT
TRBJ2-7 . TRBV5-6 once CASSLGRDGDYEQYF TGTGCCAGCAGCTTGGGAAGGGATGGTGACTACGAGCAGTACTTC
TRBJ2-2 . TRBV7-2 . CASSLPEKGNTGELFF TGTGCCAGCAGCTTACCGGAGAAAGGGAACACCGGGGAGCTGTTTTTT
TRBJ2-3 TRBD1 TRBV19 once CASSQGAGTDTQYF TGTGCCAGTAGTCAGGGGGCCGGCACAGATACGCAGTATTTT
TRBJ2-5 TRBD2 TRBV11-3 . CASSSSAGVTSETQYF TGTGCCAGCAGCTCCTCAGCGGGGGTCACTTCAGAGACCCAGTACTTC
TRBJ2-5 . TRBV19 . CASSIGPQQETQYF TGTGCCAGTAGTATTGGTCCCCAACAAGAGACCCAGTACTTC
TRBJ2-3 TRBD2 TRBV6-6 . CASKLLAYNTDTQYF TGTGCCAGCAAACTACTAGCGTATAACACAGATACGCAGTATTTT
TRBJ2-1 . TRBV27 . CASSLSPAPVQFF TGTGCCAGCAGTTTATCTCCCGCACCCGTGCAGTTCTTC
TRBJ1-2 TRBD1 TRBV7-9 . CASNEVRTGVTNYGYTF TGTGCCAGCAACGAAGTGAGGACAGGGGTGACTAACTATGGCTACACCTTC
TRBJ1-1 . TRBV13 . CASSLGLWGTEAFF TGTGCCAGCAGCTTAGGCCTCTGGGGAACTGAAGCTTTCTTT
TRBJ1-5 . TRBV25-1 . CASSEVLRAQPQHF TGTGCCAGCAGTGAAGTACTACGGGCTCAGCCCCAGCATTTT
TRBJ2-7 . TRBV5-1 . CASSLGDMASYEQYF TGCGCCAGCAGCTTGGGAGACATGGCCTCCTACGAGCAGTACTTC
TRBJ2-1 . TRBV7-5 . CARSLVCEDNEQFF TGTGCCAGAAGCTTAGTATGTGAGGACAATGAGCAGTTCTTC
TRBJ1-2 TRBD1 TRBV25-1 . CASSEGGQVLFFYGYTF TGTGCCAGCAGTGAAGGGGGACAGGTACTCTTCTTCTATGGCTACACCTTC
TRBJ2-1 . TRBV4-1 . CASSQAWGERDEQFF TGCGCCAGCAGCCAAGCCTGGGGGGAGCGGGATGAGCAGTTCTTC
TRBJ2-1 TRBD2 TRBV7-9 few CASSSSGISYNEQFF TGTGCCAGCAGCTCTAGCGGTATTTCCTACAATGAGCAGTTCTTC
TRBJ2-5 . TRBV2 . CASSARRPLGGETQYF TGTGCCAGCAGTGCACGGCGGCCCCTAGGGGGAGAGACCCAGTACTTC
TRBJ1-1 . TRBV11-1 . CASRRQVNTEAFF TGTGCCAGCAGGAGACAGGTGAACACTGAAGCTTTCTTT
TRBJ2-2 . TRBV2 . CASRGASLNTGELFF TGTGCCAGCAGGGGGGCTAGCTTAAACACTGGGGAGCTGTTTTTT
TRBJ1-4 . TRBV5-6 . CASSFKGERLEKLFF TGTGCCAGCAGCTTCAAAGGGGAGCGTCTTGAAAAACTGTTTTTT
TRBJ2-1 . TRBV5-1 . CASSPLLAGNEQFF TGCGCCAGCAGCCCGCTACTAGCCGGCAATGAGCAGTTCTTC
TRBJ1-1 TRBD1 TRBV5-4 . CASSSPGQNMNTEAFF TGTGCCAGCAGCTCGCCGGGACAGAACATGAACACTGAAGCTTTCTTT
TRBJ2-1 TRBD2 TRBV29-1 . CSVEGGGYYNEQFF TGCAGCGTTGAGGGCGGGGGGTACTACAATGAGCAGTTCTTC
TRBJ1-2 . TRBV7-9 . CASSPSGPGYTF TGTGCCAGCAGCCCGTCAGGCCCTGGCTACACCTTC
TRBJ2-5 . TRBV29-1 once CSVTLLGEETQYF TGCAGCGTTACCCTCCTGGGGGAGGAGACCCAGTACTTC
TRBJ2-7 TRBD1 TRBV7-2 . CASSTGTAAYEQYF TGTGCCAGCAGTACCGGGACAGCGGCCTACGAGCAGTACTTC
TRBJ2-6 . TRBV7-9 . CASSRDGSSGANVLTF TGTGCCAGCAGCCGGGACGGGAGCTCTGGGGCCAACGTCCTGACTTTC
TRBJ1-6 TRBD1 TRBV6-6 once CASTPDGTGGISPLHF TGTGCCAGCACCCCAGACGGGACAGGGGGAATTTCACCCCTCCACTTT
TRBJ1-3 . TRBV30 . CAWSGSRAAGNTIYF TGTGCCTGGAGCGGGTCTCGGGCAGCTGGAAACACCATATATTTT
TRBJ1-1 TRBD1 TRBV10-3 . CAIRATGGWEAFF TGTGCCATCAGAGCAACAGGGGGCTGGGAGGCTTTCTTT
TRBJ1-1 TRBD1 TRBV7-2 few CASRWTGDTEAFF TGTGCCAGCAGGTGGACAGGGGACACTGAAGCTTTCTTT
TRBJ1-3 . TRBV28 . CASSASGNTIYF TGTGCCAGCAGTGCTTCTGGAAACACCATATATTTT
TRBJ1-1 TRBD1 TRBV27 . CASSPRQGGNTEAFF TGTGCCAGCAGTCCAAGACAGGGCGGGAACACTGAAGCTTTCTTT
TRBJ1-1 . TRBV29-1 . CSGIQVNGAFF TGCAGCGGCATACAGGTCAATGGGGCTTTCTTT
TRBJ1-4 . TRBV4-3 once CASSQRNTVGEKLFF TGCGCCAGCAGCCAGAGGAATACGGTTGGGGAAAAACTGTTTTTT
TRBJ1-4 . TRBV7-2 . CASSLVGGVSEKLFF TGTGCCAGCAGCTTAGTCGGGGGTGTGAGTGAAAAACTGTTTTTT
TRBJ1-1 . TRBV7-2 . CASSLGTQNTEAFF TGTGCCAGCAGCTTAGGGACCCAGAACACTGAAGCTTTCTTT